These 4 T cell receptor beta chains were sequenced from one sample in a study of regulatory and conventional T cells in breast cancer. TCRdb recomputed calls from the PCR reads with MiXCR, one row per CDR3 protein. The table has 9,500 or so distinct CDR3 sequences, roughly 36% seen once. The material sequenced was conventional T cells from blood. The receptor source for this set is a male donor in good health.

The CDR3 is CAIRGTSAGNTIYF. The CDR3 DNA reads TGTGCCATCAGGGGGACGTCAGCTGGAAACACCATATATTTT. The chain joins TRBV10-3 to TRBJ1-3, with D maybe TRBD1 (5 bases). Germline values: CDR1 ENHRY, CDR2 SYGVKD. The V gene lost 6 bases and the J gene lost 2 bases, with 11 bases spanning the gap. CDR3 size: 14 residues.

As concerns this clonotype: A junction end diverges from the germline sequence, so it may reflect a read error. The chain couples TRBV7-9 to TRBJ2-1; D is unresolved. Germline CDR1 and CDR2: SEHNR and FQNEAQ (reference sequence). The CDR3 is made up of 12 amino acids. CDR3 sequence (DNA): TGTGCCAGCGGCTTAGACTACAATGAGCAGTTCTTC. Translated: CASGLDYNEQFF.

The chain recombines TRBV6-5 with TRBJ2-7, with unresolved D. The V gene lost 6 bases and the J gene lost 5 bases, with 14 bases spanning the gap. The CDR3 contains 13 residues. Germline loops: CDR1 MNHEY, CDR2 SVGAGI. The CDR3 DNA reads TGTGCCAGCAGCCGTGATCCTCAGAACGAGCAGTACTTC. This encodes CASSRDPQNEQYF.

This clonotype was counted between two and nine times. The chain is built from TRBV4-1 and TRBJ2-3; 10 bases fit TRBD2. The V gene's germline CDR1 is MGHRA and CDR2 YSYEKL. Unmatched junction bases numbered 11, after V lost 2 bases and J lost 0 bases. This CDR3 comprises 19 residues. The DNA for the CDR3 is TGCGCCAGCAGCCAACGCCACCTGGGACTAGCGTCGAGCACAGATACGCAGTATTTT. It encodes CASSQRHLGLASSTDTQYF.